The 14 T cell receptor beta chains below all came from one sample that was sequenced in a study of neoadjuvant anti-PD-1 for oral cavity cancer. Libraries were prepared by immunoSEQ multiplex PCR; TCRdb keeps only in-frame clonotypes and omits some of them. This table has more than 7,000 clones, more than 40% appearing once. The specimen was tumor tissue, collected before nivolumab (anti-PD-1) treatment. The source is a person aged 35-79 years with oral cavity squamous cell carcinoma.

Of note for this clone: Sequence at one end of the junction differs from germline and may be a read error. CDR3 sequence reads: CASSLLAGGPGNEQFF. CDR3 nucleotide sequence: TGTGCTAGCAGCCTATTAGCGGGAGGGCCCGGCAATGAGCAGTTCTTC. The V gene is TRBV7-7, the J gene TRBJ2-1, with 11 nucleotides matching TRBD2. CDR1 and CDR2 from the germline V gene are SSHAT and FNYEAQ (reference sequence). The CDR3 has 16 residues.

The gene calls are TRBV6-1 and TRBJ1-3; unclear D gene. CDR1 is MNHNS, CDR2 SASEGT, per germline. This CDR3 has 13 amino acids. The germline V and J ends were trimmed by 8 bases and 4 bases, with 12 bases remaining between them. Written as DNA, the CDR3 is TGTGCCAGCGGTGGAGTAGCCGGAAACACCATATATTTT. Translating it yields CASGGVAGNTIYF.

This rearrangement joins TRBV28 to TRBJ2-1; a weak D match, TRBD1 (6 bases). Germline CDR1 is MDHEN and CDR2 is SYDVKM. V lost 7 bases and J lost 7, with 23 bases in between. The CDR3 has 16 residues. The CDR3 region has the DNA TGTGCCAGCAACGATATTGGGGGCGGAAACAATAATGAGCAGTTCTTC. This encodes CASNDIGGGNNNEQFF.

The CDR3 DNA sequence: TGTGCCAGTACTCGGCAGACCAACACTGAAGCTTTCTTT. This gives the protein CASTRQTNTEAFF. This chain connects TRBV19 to TRBJ1-1; D remains unclear. The germline V and J ends were trimmed by 7 bases and 2 bases, with 11 bases remaining between them. Germline lookup yields CDR1 LNHDA and CDR2 SQIVND (reference sequence). The CDR3 has 13 residues. The whole variable domain, remainder taken from reference TRBV19 and TRBJ1-1, is DGGITQSPKYLFRKEGQNVTLSCEQNLNHDAMYWYRQDPGQGLRLIYYSQIVNDFQKGDIAEGYSVSREKKESFPLTVTSAQKNPTAFYLCASTRQTNTEAFFGQGTRLTVV.

The V and J genes are TRBV5-6 and TRBJ2-3, with 9 nucleotides matching TRBD2. V shed 2 bases and J 5 bases; nucleotides not matched to a gene: 3. The CDR3 length is 14 residues. Germline V gives CDR1 SGHDT, CDR2 YYEEEE. The CDR3 protein is CASSFSGSGDTQYF. Here the CDR3 DNA reads TGTGCCAGCAGCTTTAGCGGGAGTGGAGATACGCAGTATTTT.

This clone was recorded a few times. This chain links TRBV7-9 with TRBJ2-7, with D possibly matching TRBD2 (5 bases). The CDR3 contains 12 residues. With 3 bases removed from V and 6 bases from J, the gap between germline ends came to 9 bases. Germline CDR1 reads SEHNR; CDR2 reads FQNEAQ (reference sequence). CDR3 amino acids: CASSFSEGEQYF. The CDR3 region has the DNA TGTGCCAGCAGCTTCAGCGAGGGCGAGCAGTACTTC.

CDR3 protein: CASSPGLAGALRTDTQYF. The DNA of the CDR3 is TGTGCCAGCAGTCCCGGACTAGCGGGAGCCCTACGCACAGATACGCAGTATTTT. The V gene is TRBV11-2, the J gene TRBJ2-3, with 13 bases identical to TRBD2. CDR1 is SGHAT, CDR2 FQNNGV, per germline. V lost 6 bases and J lost 1; bases outside the gene matches: 10. The CDR3 totals 18 residues.

This clone was observed a few times. This chain uses TRBV2 with TRBJ1-3, with D possibly being TRBD1 (6 bases). The V end lost 3 bases, the J end lost 0 bases, and 15 bases lay between the germline ends. Looked up from germline, CDR1 is SNHLY and CDR2 is FYNNEI. The CDR3 consists of 17 residues. The CDR3 loop reads CASSEGNRAFSGNTIYF. The CDR3 nucleotides are TGTGCCAGCAGTGAGGGAAACAGGGCCTTCTCTGGAAACACCATATATTTT.

The J gene is TRBJ2-2, the V gene TRBV5-1; no clear D gene. This CDR3 has 13 residues. Germline V CDR1 and CDR2: SGHRS, YFSETQ. V was trimmed by 1 base and J by 6 bases, leaving 7 bases between them. CDR3 residues: CASSLSRSGELFF. In DNA, the CDR3 is TGCGCCAGCAGCTTGTCGCGTTCCGGGGAGCTGTTTTTT.

V gene TRBV7-9 combines with J gene TRBJ1-4; the match to TRBD1 covers 7 bases. This CDR3 is built from 14 residues. The V and J ends lost 5 bases and 5 bases, in that order; junction bases with no gene match: 5. Germline V gene lookup returns CDR1 SEHNR and CDR2 FQNEAQ (reference sequence). The CDR3 DNA reads TGTGCCAGCAGCCGACAGGGACCAAATGAAAAACTGTTTTTT. It codes for CASSRQGPNEKLFF.

This clone showed up just once. The chain uses TRBV6-1 and TRBJ1-1; no reliable D call. With 1 base removed from V and 7 bases from J, the gap between germline ends came to 10 bases. The CDR3 loop spans 13 amino acids. Germline V gives CDR1 MNHNS, CDR2 SASEGT. CDR3 DNA: TGTGCCAGCAGTGAAGACGCGGGGAGTGAAGCTTTCTTT. This encodes CASSEDAGSEAFF.

This clone appeared a few times. The chain recombines TRBV28 with TRBJ2-1; tentatively, D is TRBD2 (6 bases). V lost 6 bases to trimming and J lost 12 bases, with 15 bases between them. CDR1 and CDR2 from the germline V gene are MDHEN and SYDVKM. The CDR3 consists of 12 residues. The CDR3 nucleotides read TGTGCCAGCAGGCCCCCAGCCGGGGGGCAGTTCTTC. Translated, it gives CASRPPAGGQFF. The entire variable domain, with the rest obtained from reference TRBV28 and TRBJ2-1, is as follows: DVKVTQSSRYLVKRTGEKVFLECVQDMDHENMFWYRQDPGLGLRLIYFSYDVKMKEKGDIPEGYSVSREKKERFSLILESASTNQTSMYLCASRPPAGGQFFGPGTRLTVL.

The gene calls are TRBV21-1 and TRBJ2-1. TRBV21-1 corresponds to a pseudogene. This CDR3 has 15 amino acids. The CDR3 bases are TGTGCCAGCAGCAAGACGGCCAGCTCCTACAATGAGCAGTTCTTC. Protein sequence: CASSKTASSYNEQFF.

The chain couples TRBV28 to TRBJ2-1; D might be TRBD2 (6 bases). Germline CDR1 reads MDHEN; CDR2 reads SYDVKM. The CDR3 has 16 amino acids. V lost 7 bases and J lost 5, with 21 bases in between. CDR3 in DNA: TGTGCCAGCAAACCGCTACCGGGACTTGGGAACAATGAGCAGTTCTTC. This translates into CASKPLPGLGNNEQFF.